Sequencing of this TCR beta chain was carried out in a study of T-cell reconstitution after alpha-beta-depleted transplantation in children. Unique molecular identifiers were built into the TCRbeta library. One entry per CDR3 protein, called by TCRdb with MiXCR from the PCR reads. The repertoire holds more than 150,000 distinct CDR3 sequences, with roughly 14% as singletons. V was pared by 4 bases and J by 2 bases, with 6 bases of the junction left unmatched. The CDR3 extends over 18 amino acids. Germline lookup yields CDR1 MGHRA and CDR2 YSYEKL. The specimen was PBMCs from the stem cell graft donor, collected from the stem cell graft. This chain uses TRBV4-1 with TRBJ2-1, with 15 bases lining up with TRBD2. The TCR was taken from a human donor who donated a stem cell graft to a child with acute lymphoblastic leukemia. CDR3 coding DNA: TGCGCCAGCAGCCCAGGGACTAGCGGGAGGTCCGCCTACAATGAGCAGTTCTTC. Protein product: CASSPGTSGRSAYNEQFF.